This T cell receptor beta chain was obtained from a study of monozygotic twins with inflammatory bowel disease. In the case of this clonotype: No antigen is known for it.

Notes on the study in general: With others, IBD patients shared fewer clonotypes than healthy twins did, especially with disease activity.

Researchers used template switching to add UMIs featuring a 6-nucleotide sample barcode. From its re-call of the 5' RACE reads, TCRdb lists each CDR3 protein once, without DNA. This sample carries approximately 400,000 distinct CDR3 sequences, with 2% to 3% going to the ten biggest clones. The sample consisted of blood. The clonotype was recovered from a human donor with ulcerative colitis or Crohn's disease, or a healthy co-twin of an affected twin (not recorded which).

The CDR3 here is CASLRHSGNTIYF. The chain recombines TRBV12-3 or TRBV12-4 with TRBJ1-3. The CDR3 spans 13 residues.